The entry below describes one T cell receptor (beta chain). Its antigen has not been determined. It has no much larger one-base neighbor in the sample; base qualities were not kept. The source of the sample is a study of T-cell reconstitution after alpha-beta-depleted transplantation in children (dated by TCRdb to between 2015 and 2016). Background for the entire study: Using TCR repertoire profiling, the study followed T-cell immune reconstitution in a quantitative way in children after TCRalphabeta/CD19-depleted allogeneic hematopoietic cell transplantation. General conclusions and limits of the study: Over the following months the frequencies of hyperexpanded clones went down, and after one year T-cell counts and TCRbeta diversity were mostly credited to newly produced T cells. About two months after transplant, the apparently early recovery of alphabetaT-cell counts reportedly depended on just several hundred clones that had expanded rapidly and came from non-depleted graft cells. In some patients, the high TCRbeta diversity seen at day 60 was put down to recipient T cells and intrathymic progenitors that had survived conditioning.

The sample's treatment or condition label, decoded: allogeneic hematopoietic cell transplantation with graft depleted of TCRalphabeta T cells and CD19 B cells. TCRalphabeta/CD19-depleted allogeneic hematopoietic cell grafts were given to the transplant recipients, all of whom were children. The method was PCR. The run used an Illumina HiSeq 2500. Molecular barcoding was employed in the preparation of TCR libraries, with unique molecular identifiers being used to normalize TCRbeta repertoire quantification. TCRdb reprocessing: public reads trimmed at Q25 with fastp, clones called with MiXCR, in-frame beta chains kept. Records with the same CDR3 protein are collapsed into one entry carrying the most frequent genes and DNA. This sample has around 120,000 distinct CDR3 sequences in its table, and about 21% of those were observed once. About 10% of the sample comes from the top ten. This TCR came from a male patient under 10 years old who had a stem cell transplant for chronic granulomatous disease, so the T cells may come from the graft donor. The sequencing here drew on PBMCs, mostly from graft donor cells, taken 180 days after TCRalphabeta/CD19-depleted stem cell transplant.

The DNA sequence is given as TGTGCCAGCACGATAGGGGGGGAAGATACGCAGTATTTT. Its coded protein is CASTIGGEDTQYF. The receptor chain draws on TRBV9 and TRBJ2-3; TRBD2 is a weak D gene call, 7 bases matching. According to the germline V gene, CDR1 reads SGDLS and CDR2 reads YYNGEE. Trimming at the junction amounts to 6 bases on V and 5 bases on J, and the germline ends lie 13 bases apart. Including the terminal cysteine and phenylalanine, the CDR3 comprises 13 residues. Only the CDR3 DNA is retained, 39 bases long and in frame from the first base.